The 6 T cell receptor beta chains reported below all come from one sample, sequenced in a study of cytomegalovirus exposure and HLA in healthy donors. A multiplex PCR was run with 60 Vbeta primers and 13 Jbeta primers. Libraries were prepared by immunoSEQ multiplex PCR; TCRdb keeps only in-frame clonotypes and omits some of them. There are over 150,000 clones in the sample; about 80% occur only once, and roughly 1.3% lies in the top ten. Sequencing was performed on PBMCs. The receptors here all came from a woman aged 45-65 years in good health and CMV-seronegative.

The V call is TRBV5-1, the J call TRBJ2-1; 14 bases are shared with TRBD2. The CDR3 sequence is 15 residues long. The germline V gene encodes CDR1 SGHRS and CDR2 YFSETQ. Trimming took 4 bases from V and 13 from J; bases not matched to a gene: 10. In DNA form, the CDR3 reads TGCGCCAGCAGCCCGGGGACTAGCGGGAGAACGGGACAGTTCTTC. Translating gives CASSPGTSGRTGQFF.

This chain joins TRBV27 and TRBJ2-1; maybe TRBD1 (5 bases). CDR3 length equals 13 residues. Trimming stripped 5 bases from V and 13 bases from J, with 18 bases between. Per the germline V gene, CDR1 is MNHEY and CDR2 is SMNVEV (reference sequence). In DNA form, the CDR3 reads TGTGCCAGCAGTCCCACAGACGACAGTTCCCAGTTCTTC. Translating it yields CASSPTDDSSQFF.

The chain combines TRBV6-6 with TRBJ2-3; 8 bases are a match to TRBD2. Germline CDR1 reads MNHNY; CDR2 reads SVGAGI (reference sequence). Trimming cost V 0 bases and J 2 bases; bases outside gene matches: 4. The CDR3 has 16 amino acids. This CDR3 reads CASSYSGRAVTDTQYF. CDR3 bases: TGTGCCAGCAGTTACTCCGGGAGGGCCGTCACAGATACGCAGTATTTT.

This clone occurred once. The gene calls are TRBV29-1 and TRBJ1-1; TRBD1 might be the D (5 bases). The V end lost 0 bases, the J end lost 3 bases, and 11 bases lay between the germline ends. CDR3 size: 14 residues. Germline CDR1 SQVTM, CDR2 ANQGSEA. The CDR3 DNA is TGCAGCGTTGAAGATCGTCAGGGCTACACTGAAGCTTTCTTT. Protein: CSVEDRQGYTEAFF.

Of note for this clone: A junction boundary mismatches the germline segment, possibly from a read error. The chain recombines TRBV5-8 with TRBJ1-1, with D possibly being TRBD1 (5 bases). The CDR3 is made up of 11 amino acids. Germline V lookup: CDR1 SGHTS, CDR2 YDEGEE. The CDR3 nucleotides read TGTGCCAGCCCACGGGAGGCAGGGCAGAGATTT. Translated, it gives CASPREAGQRF.

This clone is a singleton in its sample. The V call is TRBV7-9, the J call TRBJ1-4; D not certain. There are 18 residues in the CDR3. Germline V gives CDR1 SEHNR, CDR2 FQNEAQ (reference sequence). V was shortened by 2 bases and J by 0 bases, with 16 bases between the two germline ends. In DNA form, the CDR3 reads TGTGCCAGCAGCTTACAAAGACCCTTCGGGGCAACTAATGAAAAACTGTTTTTT. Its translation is CASSLQRPFGATNEKLFF.